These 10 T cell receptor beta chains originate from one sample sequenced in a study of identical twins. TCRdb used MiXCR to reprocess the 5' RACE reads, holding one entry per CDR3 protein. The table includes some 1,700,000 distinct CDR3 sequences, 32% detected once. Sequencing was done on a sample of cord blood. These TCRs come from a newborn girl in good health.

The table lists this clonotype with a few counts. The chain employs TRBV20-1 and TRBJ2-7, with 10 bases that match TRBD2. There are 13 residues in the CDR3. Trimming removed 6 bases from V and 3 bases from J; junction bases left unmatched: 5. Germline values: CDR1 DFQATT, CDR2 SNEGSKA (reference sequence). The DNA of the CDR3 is TGCAGTGCCCTAGGACTAGCGGTCTACGAGCAGTACTTC. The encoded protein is CSALGLAVYEQYF.

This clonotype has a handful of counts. CDR3 residues: CSAPNRQGNYGYTF. CDR3 DNA: TGCAGTGCCCCAAATCGACAGGGGAACTATGGCTACACCTTC. The V call is TRBV20-1, the J call TRBJ1-2; TRBD1 matches at 8 bases. The V gene end was trimmed by 6 bases and the J gene end by 2 bases; junction bases not matched to a gene: 8. The CDR3 covers 14 residues. Germline CDR1 reads DFQATT; CDR2 reads SNEGSKA (reference sequence).

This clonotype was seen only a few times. CDR3 amino acids: CSVVGSGSNEQFF. The CDR3 bases are TGCAGCGTTGTCGGTAGCGGGAGTAATGAGCAGTTCTTC. This rearrangement joins TRBV29-1 to TRBJ2-1; 9 bases agree with TRBD2. The CDR3 extends over 13 amino acids. Per germline, CDR1 SQVTM and CDR2 ANQGSEA. Trimming took 4 bases from V and 7 from J; bases not matched to a gene: 5.

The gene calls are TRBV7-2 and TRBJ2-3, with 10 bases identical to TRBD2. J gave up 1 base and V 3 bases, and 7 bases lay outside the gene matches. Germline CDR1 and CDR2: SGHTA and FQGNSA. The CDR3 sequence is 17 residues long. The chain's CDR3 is CASSFTAGGPGTDTQYF. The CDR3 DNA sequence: TGTGCCAGCAGCTTTACAGCGGGGGGGCCGGGCACAGATACGCAGTATTTT. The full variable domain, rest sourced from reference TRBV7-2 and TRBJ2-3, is GAGVSQSPSNKVTEKGKDVELRCDPISGHTALYWYRQSLGQGLEFLIYFQGNSAPDKSGLPSDRFSAERTGGSVSTLTIQRTQQEDSAVYLCASSFTAGGPGTDTQYFGPGTRLTVL.

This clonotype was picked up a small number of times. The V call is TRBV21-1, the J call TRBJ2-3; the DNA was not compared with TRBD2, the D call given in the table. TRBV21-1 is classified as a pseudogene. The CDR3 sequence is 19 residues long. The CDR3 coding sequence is TGTGCCAGCAGCAAAGGGTTCGGGACTAGCGGATATAGCACAGATACGCAGTATTTT. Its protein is CASSKGFGTSGYSTDTQYF.

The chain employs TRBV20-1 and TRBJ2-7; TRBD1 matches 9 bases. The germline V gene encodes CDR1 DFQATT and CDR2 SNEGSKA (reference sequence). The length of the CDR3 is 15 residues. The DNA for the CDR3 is TGCAGCGGGTCGTCCACCGGGACAGGGTGGTACGAGCAGTACTTC. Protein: CSGSSTGTGWYEQYF.

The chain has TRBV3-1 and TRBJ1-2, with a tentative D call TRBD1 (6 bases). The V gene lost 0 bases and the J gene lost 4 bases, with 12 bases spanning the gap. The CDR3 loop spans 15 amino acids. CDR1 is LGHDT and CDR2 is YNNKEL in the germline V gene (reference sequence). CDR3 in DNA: TGTGCCAGCAGCCAAGATTCGTGGGGGGCCTATGGCTACACCTTC. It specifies CASSQDSWGAYGYTF.

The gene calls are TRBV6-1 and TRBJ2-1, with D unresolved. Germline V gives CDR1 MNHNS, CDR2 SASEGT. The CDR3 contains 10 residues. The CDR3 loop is CACRYNEQFF. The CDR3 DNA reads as TGTGCATGCAGATACAATGAGCAGTTCTTC.

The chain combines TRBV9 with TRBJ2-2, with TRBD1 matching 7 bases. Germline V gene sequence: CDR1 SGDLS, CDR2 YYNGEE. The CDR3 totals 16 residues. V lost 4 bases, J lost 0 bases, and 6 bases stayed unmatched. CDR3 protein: CASSPHQGANTGELFF. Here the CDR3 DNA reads TGTGCCAGCAGCCCCCATCAGGGGGCGAACACCGGGGAGCTGTTTTTT.

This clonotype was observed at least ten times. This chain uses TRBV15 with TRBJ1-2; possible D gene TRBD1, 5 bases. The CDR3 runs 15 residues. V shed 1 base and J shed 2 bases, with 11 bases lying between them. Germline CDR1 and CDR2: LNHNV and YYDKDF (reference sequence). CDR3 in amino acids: CATSRADRSNYGYTF. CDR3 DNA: TGTGCCACCAGCAGAGCCGACAGAAGCAACTATGGCTACACCTTC.